These 8 T cell receptor beta chains were sequenced from one sample in a study of cytomegalovirus exposure and HLA in healthy donors (dated by TCRdb to about 2017). The library came from the immunoSEQ multiplex PCR assay. TCRdb provides this immuneACCESS table in a form limited to in-frame rearrangements. Some clones are lacking; in checked studies, under half of them reflect an unresolved V gene, and why the rest are absent is not known. The sample contains 85,000 to 130,000 clones, 88% of them found a single time. Of the sample, more than 1.5% falls within the top ten clones. Material for sequencing was PBMCs. The receptors were gathered from a woman younger than 30 in good health and CMV-seropositive.

The gene calls are TRBV27 and TRBJ1-2; a weak D match, TRBD1 (6 bases). The germline V gene has CDR1 MNHEY and CDR2 SMNVEV (reference sequence). V shed 6 bases and J shed 8 bases, with 13 bases lying between them. CDR3 length: 12 amino acids. The CDR3 sequence is CASSSTGTGYTF. The CDR3 region has the DNA TGTGCCAGCAGCTCCACAGGGACCGGCTACACCTTC.

CDR3 DNA sequence: TGCGCCAGCAGCCTTGAGCCGAACAATGAGCAGTTCTTC. Translating it yields CASSLEPNNEQFF. The V call is TRBV5-1, the J call TRBJ2-1; no clear D. Germline assignment: CDR1 SGHRS and CDR2 YFSETQ. The V and J ends lost 4 bases and 5 bases respectively, with 10 bases between them. This CDR3 contains 13 residues.

V gene TRBV7-9 combines with J gene TRBJ2-7, with D unresolved. Germline lookup yields CDR1 SEHNR and CDR2 FQNEAQ (reference sequence). This CDR3 is 14 amino acids long. The V end lost 1 base, the J end lost 2 bases, and 9 bases lay between the germline ends. The CDR3 DNA reads as TGTGCCAGCAGCTTAGTTCCGGGTACCTACGAGCAGTACTTC. Amino acids: CASSLVPGTYEQYF.

The DNA for the CDR3 is TGTGCCAGCAGTTTTCCGTCAGGGACTAGCGGGGTGACAATGAACACCGGGGAGCTGTTTTTT. This gives the protein CASSFPSGTSGVTMNTGELFF. This chain uses TRBV28 with TRBJ2-2; TRBD2 aligns across 13 bases. Germline V gives CDR1 MDHEN, CDR2 SYDVKM. The CDR3 extends over 21 amino acids. J lost 1 base, V lost 3 bases, and 14 bases had no gene match.

This chain links TRBV9 with TRBJ2-4, with TRBD1 matching 7 bases. The CDR3 has 12 amino acids. Unmatched junction bases numbered 0, after V lost 0 bases and J lost 9 bases. Germline CDR1 reads SGDLS; CDR2 reads YYNGEE. The CDR3 DNA follows: TGTGCCAGCAGCGTAGCAGGGGGCATTCAGTACTTC. This sequence encodes CASSVAGGIQYF.

The chain links TRBV7-9 to TRBJ2-1; the D gene is possibly TRBD2 (6 bases). The germline gives CDR1 SEHNR, CDR2 FQNEAQ (reference sequence). CDR3 size: 14 residues. Trimming stripped 1 base from V and 6 bases from J, with 10 bases between. Here the CDR3 DNA reads TGTGCCAGCAGCTTAGTACTAGCATTCAATGAGCAGTTCTTC. Protein: CASSLVLAFNEQFF.

This chain joins TRBV6-5 and TRBJ1-5, with 8 bases identical to TRBD1. Trimming took 10 bases from V and 2 from J; bases not matched to a gene: 4. The CDR3 length is 13 residues. CDR1 and CDR2 (germline): MNHEY, SVGAGI. The CDR3 sequence: CATGQGRNQPQHF. CDR3 in DNA: TGTGCCACTGGACAGGGACGCAATCAGCCCCAGCATTTT.

CDR3 in amino acids: CASSQAPTGGEQYF. The CDR3 DNA sequence: TGCGCCAGCAGCCAAGCACCGACAGGGGGGGAGCAGTACTTC. The V and J genes are TRBV4-1 and TRBJ2-7, with 9 bases aligning to TRBD1. V shed 1 base and J 7 bases; nucleotides not matched to a gene: 5. Germline lookup yields CDR1 MGHRA and CDR2 YSYEKL. This CDR3 contains 14 residues.